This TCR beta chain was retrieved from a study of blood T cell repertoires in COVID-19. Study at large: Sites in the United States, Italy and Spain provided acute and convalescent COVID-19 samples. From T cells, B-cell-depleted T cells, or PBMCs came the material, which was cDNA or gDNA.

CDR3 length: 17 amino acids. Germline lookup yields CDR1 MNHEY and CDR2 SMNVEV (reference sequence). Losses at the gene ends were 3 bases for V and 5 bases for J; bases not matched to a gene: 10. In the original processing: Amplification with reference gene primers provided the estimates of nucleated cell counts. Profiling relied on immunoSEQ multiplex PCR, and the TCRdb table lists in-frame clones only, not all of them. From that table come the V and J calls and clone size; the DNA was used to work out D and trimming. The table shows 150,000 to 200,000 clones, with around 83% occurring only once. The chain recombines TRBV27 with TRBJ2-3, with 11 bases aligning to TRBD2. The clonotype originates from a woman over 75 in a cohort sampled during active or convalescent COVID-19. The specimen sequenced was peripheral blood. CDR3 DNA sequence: TGTGCCAGCAGTTTCCAAACTAGACTAGCGGGAAAAGATACGCAGTATTTT. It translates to CASSFQTRLAGKDTQYF.